These 22 T cell receptor beta chains came from one sample sequenced in a study of T cell responses to AZD1222 COVID-19 vaccine. Data came from immunoSEQ multiplex PCR; TCRdb stores just in-frame clones and leaves some out. The table has some 140,000 clones, 91% seen once; the top ten hold around 2.8%. The sequencing here drew on peripheral blood, taken on day 0 of AZD1222 vaccination. The source of these receptors is an adult in good health.

The V and J genes are TRBV19 and TRBJ1-5; a possible D gene is TRBD1 (5 bases). The CDR3 is 16 residues long. Germline V CDR1 and CDR2: LNHDA, SQIVND (reference sequence). V shed 9 bases and J shed 7 bases, with 25 bases lying between them. CDR3 sequence: CASREPARGFEQPQHF. In DNA, the CDR3 is TGTGCCAGCCGAGAACCCGCTAGGGGATTTGAACAGCCCCAGCATTTT. The entire variable domain, with the rest obtained from reference TRBV19 and TRBJ1-5, is as follows: DGGITQSPKYLFRKEGQNVTLSCEQNLNHDAMYWYRQDPGQGLRLIYYSQIVNDFQKGDIAEGYSVSREKKESFPLTVTSAQKNPTAFYLCASREPARGFEQPQHFGDGTRLSIL.

DNA for the CDR3: TGTGCCAGCAGCTCCACTATTCGGGACGAGCAGTACTTC. It specifies CASSSTIRDEQYF. The V gene is TRBV7-3, the J gene TRBJ2-7; D remains ambiguous. Trimming removed 4 bases from V and 5 bases from J, with 12 bases in between. CDR3 length: 13 residues. Germline CDR1 reads SGHTA; CDR2 reads FQGTGA.

The chain has TRBV6-5 and TRBJ1-6, with D perhaps matching TRBD1 (6 bases). V lost 6 bases and J lost 0, with 9 bases in between. This CDR3 contains 15 residues. Germline V lookup: CDR1 MNHEY, CDR2 SVGAGI. Here the CDR3 DNA reads TGTGCCAGCAGAACGGACAGCTCCTATAATTCACCCCTCCACTTT. Residues: CASRTDSSYNSPLHF.

The CDR3 DNA reads TGTGCCAGCAGCAACTCAGCAGGGTCAGGAGCTTTCTTT. Its translation: CASSNSAGSGAFF. The V gene is TRBV6-5, the J gene TRBJ1-1; D might be TRBD1 (5 bases). Germline CDR1 MNHEY, CDR2 SVGAGI. The CDR3 spans 13 residues. V was clipped by 6 bases and J by 10 bases, with 18 bases between them.

The chain couples TRBV2 to TRBJ2-1, with 11 bases aligning to TRBD1. V lost 6 bases to trimming and J lost 2 bases; unmatched junction nucleotides: 3. Per germline, CDR1 SNHLY and CDR2 FYNNEI. This CDR3 has 15 amino acids. In nucleotides, the CDR3 is TGTGCCAGCAGACGGACAGGGGGCACCTACAATGAGCAGTTCTTC. Translating it yields CASRRTGGTYNEQFF.

The chain has TRBV19 and TRBJ1-1; D remains ambiguous. Per germline, CDR1 LNHDA and CDR2 SQIVND (reference sequence). Trimming stripped 5 bases from V and 1 base from J, with 5 bases between. The CDR3 runs to 12 residues. DNA for the CDR3: TGTGCCAGTAGTCTTGGGAACACTGAAGCTTTCTTT. Protein product: CASSLGNTEAFF.

This chain connects TRBV7-9 to TRBJ2-7; D gene ambiguous. With 8 bases removed from V and 3 bases from J, the gap between germline ends came to 20 bases. CDR3 size: 15 residues. Germline V CDR1 and CDR2: SEHNR, FQNEAQ (reference sequence). The CDR3 protein is CASALQHGRGYEQYF. CDR3 nucleotide sequence: TGTGCCAGCGCACTGCAACACGGGCGAGGCTACGAGCAGTACTTC.

This chain connects TRBV7-7 to TRBJ2-5; 7 nucleotides match TRBD1. CDR1 and CDR2 from the germline V gene are SSHAT and FNYEAQ (reference sequence). The V and J ends lost 3 bases and 0 bases, in that order; junction bases with no gene match: 13. The CDR3 sequence is 18 residues long. The CDR3 DNA is TGTGCCAGCAGCTTGGTGCTGGGTGGGACAGCCTACCAAGAGACCCAGTACTTC. This sequence encodes CASSLVLGGTAYQETQYF. The variable domain in full, with the rest retrieved from reference TRBV7-7 and TRBJ2-5, is GAGVSQSPRYKVTKRGQDVTLRCDPISSHATLYWYQQALGQGPEFLTYFNYEAQPDKSGLPSDRFSAERPEGSISTLTIQRTEQRDSAMYRCASSLVLGGTAYQETQYFGPGTRLLVL.

This sequence joins TRBV2 and TRBJ1-3, with a tentative D call TRBD1 (5 bases). Germline V gene data show CDR1 as SNHLY and CDR2 as FYNNEI. There are 20 residues in the CDR3. Trimming left V 7 bases short and J 3 bases short, with 31 bases between. Here the CDR3 reads CASKGSAPGESSERGNTIYF. The CDR3 coding sequence is TGTGCCAGCAAGGGGTCGGCTCCGGGGGAATCTTCGGAACGTGGAAACACCATATATTTT.

This clone showed up just once. The chain has TRBV6-1 and TRBJ1-3; 9 bases are shared with TRBD1. CDR1 and CDR2 from the germline V gene are MNHNS and SASEGT. The trim removed 3 bases at V and 7 bases at J, leaving 7 bases unmatched. The CDR3 loop spans 15 amino acids. CDR3 loop: CASSDLQGARNTIYF. Here the CDR3 DNA reads TGTGCCAGCAGTGACCTACAGGGGGCGCGGAACACCATATATTTT.

The rearrangement uses TRBV10-2 and TRBJ2-1; unclear D gene. Per germline, CDR1 WSHSY and CDR2 SAAADI. Trimming shortened V by 2 bases and J by 0 bases, and 8 bases separated the two germline ends. The CDR3 has 15 amino acids. The CDR3 sequence: CASSESPFSYNEQFF. CDR3 in DNA: TGCGCCAGCAGTGAGAGCCCCTTCTCCTACAATGAGCAGTTCTTC.

This clone was seen a handful of times. This rearrangement joins TRBV7-8 to TRBJ1-5; 7 bases line up with TRBD1. The CDR3 totals 14 residues. The ends lost 6 bases at V and 7 bases at J; junction bases unmatched: 9. Germline V gene sequence: CDR1 SGHVS, CDR2 FQNEAQ. The CDR3 coding sequence is TGTGCCAGCAGGTCAGTACAGGGGAGGCAGCCCCAGCATTTT. Encoded protein: CASRSVQGRQPQHF.

This sequence joins TRBV11-3 and TRBJ2-4, with D perhaps matching TRBD2 (6 bases). V dropped 5 bases and J dropped 1 base, with 15 bases sitting between them. Germline-derived CDR1 and CDR2 are SGHNT and YENEEA. The CDR3 totals 16 residues. CDR3 loop: CASSASAGGAKNIQYF. As DNA, the CDR3 is TGTGCCAGCAGCGCTAGCGCCGGAGGCGCCAAAAACATTCAGTACTTC.

V is TRBV2 and J is TRBJ2-1; D ambiguous. V was shortened by 8 bases and J by 3 bases, with 14 bases between the two germline ends. Germline assignment: CDR1 SNHLY and CDR2 FYNNEI. The CDR3 length is 14 residues. This CDR3 is CASVRLWDYNEQFF. CDR3 nucleotides: TGTGCCAGCGTCCGGTTATGGGACTACAATGAGCAGTTCTTC.

The rearrangement links TRBV7-3 to TRBJ2-5, with 7 bases aligning to TRBD2. With V trimmed by 5 bases and J by 5 bases, 8 bases remained unmatched. The CDR3 is 14 residues long. In germline, CDR1 is SGHTA, CDR2 FQGTGA. CDR3 nucleotide sequence: TGTGCCAGCAGCCCCTCCGGCGGGAGTGAGACCCAGTACTTC. Its translation is CASSPSGGSETQYF.

This clone has a handful of counts. V and J are TRBV30 and TRBJ1-2; D is possibly TRBD1 (6 bases). Trimming cost V 3 bases and J 8 bases, with 16 bases left between them. Germline-derived CDR1 and CDR2 are GTSNPN and SVGIG (reference sequence). This CDR3 spans 13 amino acids. CDR3 region: CAWRGSGTSGYTF. The CDR3, as DNA: TGTGCCTGGAGGGGGTCAGGGACATCAGGCTACACCTTC.

As to this clone: This sample also contains other DNA sequences that code for the same CDR3. V is TRBV19 and J is TRBJ1-2, with TRBD1 as a possible D gene (6 bases). The CDR3 totals 13 residues. Trimming left V 6 bases short and J 1 base short, with 9 bases between. CDR1 and CDR2 from the germline V gene are LNHDA and SQIVND (reference sequence). The CDR3 reads CASRDSDNYGYTF. The CDR3 DNA sequence: TGTGCCAGTAGGGACAGCGATAACTATGGCTACACCTTC.

This chain uses TRBV7-9 with TRBJ1-5, with D unclear. Deletions cut 5 bases from V and 3 bases from J, with 11 bases between. This CDR3 is built from 14 residues. CDR1 SEHNR and CDR2 FQNEAQ come from the germline V gene (reference sequence). The CDR3 DNA reads TGTGCCAGCAGCCACGACCTAACCAATCAGCCCCAGCATTTT. It specifies CASSHDLTNQPQHF.

The genes are TRBV6-5 and TRBJ1-5, with unresolved D. Germline V lookup: CDR1 MNHEY, CDR2 SVGAGI. Trimming removed 1 base at V and 7 bases at J, with 8 bases between. The CDR3 runs to 13 residues. CDR3 DNA sequence: TGTGCCAGCAGTTACTGGGCAGGACAGCCCCAGCATTTT. This gives the protein CASSYWAGQPQHF.

The J gene is TRBJ2-2, the V gene TRBV7-3; 7 positions match TRBD1. The trim removed 5 bases at V and 6 bases at J, leaving 6 bases unmatched. CDR3 length: 14 residues. CDR1 is SGHTA and CDR2 is FQGTGA in the germline V gene. The CDR3 DNA follows: TGTGCCAGCAGCGATAGGGGGCGGGCCGGGGAGCTGTTTTTT. This encodes CASSDRGRAGELFF.

The V and J genes are TRBV6-6 and TRBJ2-1; 8 bases align to TRBD2. The CDR3 loop spans 12 amino acids. Trimming removed 6 bases from V and 7 bases from J; junction bases left unmatched: 2. Germline-derived CDR1 and CDR2 are MNHNY and SVGAGI (reference sequence). The CDR3 nucleotides read TGTGCCAGCAGACTAGCGGAAAATGAGCAGTTCTTC. Translating it yields CASRLAENEQFF.

The chain is built from TRBV11-2 and TRBJ2-7; D perhaps matches TRBD1 (6 bases). The CDR3 has 13 amino acids. V lost 4 bases and J 6 bases, leaving 13 bases between the germline ends. Per the germline V gene, CDR1 is SGHAT and CDR2 is FQNNGV. CDR3 DNA sequence: TGTGCCAGCAGCTGGAGACAGGTTGCCGAGCAGTACTTC. Amino acids: CASSWRQVAEQYF.